This T cell receptor (beta chain) was documented in a study of shared clonotypes between healthy human individuals. In the study overall: Each donor's CD4 naive and CD4 memory cells filled three plates apiece, CD8 naive two, and CD8 memory one. Findings and limits, study-wide: Naive subsets tended to show greater estimated richness than memory subsets.

CDR1 is SEHNR, CDR2 FQNEAQ, per germline (reference sequence). The trim removed 2 bases at V and 5 bases at J, leaving 5 bases unmatched. The CDR3 spans 15 residues. Data came from immunoSEQ multiplex PCR; TCRdb stores just in-frame clones and leaves some out. The sample lists roughly 1.4 million clones; approximately 98.5% were seen once. This clone was detected once. Its antigen is currently unknown. V usage is TRBV7-9 and J usage is TRBJ1-1, with TRBD1 matching over 10 bases. The source material was naive CD4+ T cells sorted from blood. As to subset: CD45RA+ positively selected. The source of this sequence is a man aged 25 to 40 in good health. CDR3 protein: CASSLRDRGKTEAFF. The CDR3 coding sequence is TGTGCCAGCAGCTTAAGGGACAGGGGAAAGACTGAAGCTTTCTTT.